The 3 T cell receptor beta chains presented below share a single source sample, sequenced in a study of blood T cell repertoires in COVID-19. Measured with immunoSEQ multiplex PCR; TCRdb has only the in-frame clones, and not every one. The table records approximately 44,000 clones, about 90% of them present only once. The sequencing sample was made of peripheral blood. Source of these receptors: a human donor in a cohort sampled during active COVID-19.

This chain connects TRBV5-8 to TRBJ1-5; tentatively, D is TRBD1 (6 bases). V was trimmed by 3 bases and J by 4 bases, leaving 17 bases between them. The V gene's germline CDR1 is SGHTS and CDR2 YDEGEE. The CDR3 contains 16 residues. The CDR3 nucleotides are TGTGCCAGCAGCTCATCCAGGGGTTGGGGGAATCAGCCCCAGCATTTT. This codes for CASSSSRGWGNQPQHF.

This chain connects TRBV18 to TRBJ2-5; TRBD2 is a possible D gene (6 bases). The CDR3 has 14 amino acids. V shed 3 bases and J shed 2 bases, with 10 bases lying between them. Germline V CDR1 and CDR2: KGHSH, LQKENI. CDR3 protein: CASSPTGTQETQYF. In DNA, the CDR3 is TGTGCCAGCTCACCCACCGGGACTCAAGAGACCCAGTACTTC.

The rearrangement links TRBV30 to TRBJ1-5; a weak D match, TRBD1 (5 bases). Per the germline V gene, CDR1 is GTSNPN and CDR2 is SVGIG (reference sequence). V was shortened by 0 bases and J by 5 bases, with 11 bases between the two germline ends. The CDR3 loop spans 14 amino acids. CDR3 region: CAWSVWTLDQPQHF. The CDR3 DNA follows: TGTGCCTGGAGTGTTTGGACACTGGATCAGCCCCAGCATTTT.